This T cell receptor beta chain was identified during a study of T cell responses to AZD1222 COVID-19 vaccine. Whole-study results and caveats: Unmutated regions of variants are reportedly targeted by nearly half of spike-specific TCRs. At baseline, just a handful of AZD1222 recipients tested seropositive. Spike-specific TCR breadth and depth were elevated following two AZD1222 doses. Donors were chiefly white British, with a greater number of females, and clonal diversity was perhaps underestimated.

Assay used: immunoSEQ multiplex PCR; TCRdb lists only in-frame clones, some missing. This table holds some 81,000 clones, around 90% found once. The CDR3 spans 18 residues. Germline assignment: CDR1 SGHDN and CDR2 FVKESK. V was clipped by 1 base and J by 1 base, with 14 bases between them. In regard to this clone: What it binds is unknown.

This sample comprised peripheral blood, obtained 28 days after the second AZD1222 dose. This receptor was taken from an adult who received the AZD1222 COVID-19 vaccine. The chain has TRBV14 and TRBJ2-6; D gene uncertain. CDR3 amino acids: CASSQVGLIYSGANVLTF. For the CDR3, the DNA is TGTGCCAGCAGCCAAGTCGGGCTGATCTATTCTGGGGCCAACGTCCTGACTTTC.